The next 17 T cell receptor beta chains were all read from a single sample in a study of blood T cell repertoires in COVID-19. Generated by immunoSEQ multiplex PCR, the TCRdb table keeps only in-frame clones and is missing some. The sample has tens of thousands of clones, roughly 82% seen once. Sample: peripheral blood. All receptors come from a man between 60 and 75 years old with acute or convalescent COVID-19.

The V call is TRBV2, the J call TRBJ1-1; no clear D. This CDR3 has 12 residues. Germline-derived CDR1 and CDR2 are SNHLY and FYNNEI. V dropped 9 bases and J dropped 6 bases, with 14 bases sitting between them. CDR3 DNA: TGTGCCAGGCGGAGGACCGCCGCTGAAGCTTTCTTT. As protein: CARRRTAAEAFF.

V and J are TRBV7-2 and TRBJ1-2; perhaps TRBD1 as D (5 bases). The germline V gene has CDR1 SGHTA and CDR2 FQGNSA. CDR3 length: 16 residues. The V gene lost 1 base and the J gene lost 5 bases, with 17 bases spanning the gap. CDR3 nucleotide sequence: TGTGCCAGCAGCTTAGACCTTGCGGTTGGGGGGTATGGCTACACCTTC. Translation gives CASSLDLAVGGYGYTF.

CDR3 DNA: TGTGCCAGCAGTTACTCCAGAGGGACACCCCTCCACTTT. Its protein is CASSYSRGTPLHF. This rearrangement joins TRBV6-5 to TRBJ1-6; D is uncertain. V lost 0 bases and J 11 bases, leaving 8 bases between the germline ends. This CDR3 contains 13 residues. Germline V gene lookup returns CDR1 MNHEY and CDR2 SVGAGI.

The chain is built from TRBV5-6 and TRBJ2-3, with 8 bases fitting TRBD2. CDR1 and CDR2 from the germline V gene are SGHDT and YYEEEE. The CDR3 is 14 amino acids. Losses at the gene ends were 4 bases for V and 1 base for J; bases not matched to a gene: 2. The CDR3: CASSHGGGTDTQYF. The CDR3 DNA reads as TGTGCCAGCAGCCACGGGGGGGGCACAGATACGCAGTATTTT.

The genes are TRBV2 and TRBJ1-1; D gene unclear. CDR3 length: 13 residues. Per the germline V gene, CDR1 is SNHLY and CDR2 is FYNNEI. With 6 bases removed from V and 5 bases from J, the gap between germline ends came to 13 bases. The CDR3 DNA reads TGTGCCAGCAGATGGAGGTCCCTAACTGAAGCTTTCTTT. This translates into CASRWRSLTEAFF.

The CDR3 bases are TGTGCCAGCGCCTTCCAGGGGAACACTGAAGCTTTCTTT. This gives the protein CASAFQGNTEAFF. The chain links TRBV2 to TRBJ1-1, with D possibly matching TRBD1 (5 bases). Germline values: CDR1 SNHLY, CDR2 FYNNEI. The V end was cut by 8 bases, the J end by 1 base, with 11 bases between. The length of the CDR3 is 13 residues. The whole variable domain, filled in from reference TRBV2 and TRBJ1-1, reads EPEVTQTPSHQVTQMGQEVILRCVPISNHLYFYWYRQILGQKVEFLVSFYNNEISEKSEIFDDQFSVERPDGSNFTLKIRSTKLEDSAMYFCASAFQGNTEAFFGQGTRLTVV.

This clone was picked up a small number of times. The V and J genes are TRBV7-9 and TRBJ1-6; D possibly corresponds to TRBD1 (5 bases). The CDR3 is 16 amino acids. V dropped 5 bases and J dropped 3 bases, with 14 bases sitting between them. Germline V CDR1 and CDR2: SEHNR, FQNEAQ (reference sequence). The CDR3 here is CASSGRRGDYNSPLHF. Written as DNA, the CDR3 is TGTGCCAGCAGCGGCCGACGGGGGGACTATAATTCACCCCTCCACTTT.

This chain uses TRBV6-2 or TRBV6-3 with TRBJ1-5, with D perhaps matching TRBD1 (5 bases). The germline gives CDR1 MNHEY, CDR2 SVGEGT. With 1 base removed from V and 4 bases from J, the gap between germline ends came to 8 bases. The CDR3 totals 14 residues. The chain's CDR3 is CASSYLQANQPQHF. In nucleotides, the CDR3 is TGTGCCAGCAGTTACTTACAGGCTAATCAGCCCCAGCATTTT.

The CDR3: CASSEEVTGTSPLHF. In DNA, the CDR3 is TGTGCCAGCAGTGAAGAGGTGACAGGGACTTCACCCCTCCACTTT. The chain joins TRBV2 to TRBJ1-6, with TRBD1 identical over 7 bases. The CDR3 runs 15 residues. Germline trimming cut 1 base from V and 9 bases from J; bases unmatched to any gene: 6. Germline V CDR1 and CDR2: SNHLY, FYNNEI.

This clone occurred a few times. This rearrangement joins TRBV5-5 to TRBJ1-6, with D possibly matching TRBD1 (5 bases). The CDR3 contains 15 residues. V was trimmed by 4 bases and J by 7 bases, leaving 15 bases between them. CDR1 and CDR2 from the germline V gene are SGHKS and YYEKEE (reference sequence). The CDR3 bases are TGTGCCAGCAGCCGACAGCAGGCAATCAATTCACCCCTCCACTTT. Translation gives CASSRQQAINSPLHF.

The chain joins TRBV7-9 to TRBJ2-6; 10 bases match TRBD1. The germline V gene encodes CDR1 SEHNR and CDR2 FQNEAQ (reference sequence). The CDR3 consists of 19 residues. Losses at the gene ends were 2 bases for V and 1 base for J; bases not matched to a gene: 8. The CDR3 DNA follows: TGTGCCAGCAGCTTATCCACGACAGGGGGCGGGTCTGGGGCCAACGTCCTGACTTTC. Translating gives CASSLSTTGGGSGANVLTF.

The V call is TRBV11-2, the J call TRBJ2-1; possibly TRBD2 for D (5 bases). The CDR3 totals 16 residues. Germline V gene data show CDR1 as SGHAT and CDR2 as FQNNGV. Trimming shortened V by 5 bases and J by 4 bases, and 18 bases separated the two germline ends. CDR3 amino acids: CASSPEPGSSYNEQFF. The CDR3 region has the DNA TGTGCCAGCAGCCCAGAGCCGGGGTCGTCTTACAATGAGCAGTTCTTC.

This chain connects TRBV30 to TRBJ1-1; tentative D call: TRBD1 (5 bases). Between the trimmed V and J ends, which lost 6 bases and 1 base, there was a span of 21 bases. The CDR3 is 16 amino acids. Germline lookup yields CDR1 GTSNPN and CDR2 SVGIG (reference sequence). The CDR3 sequence: CACQPSQGLRNTEAFF. The DNA of the CDR3 is TGTGCCTGCCAGCCGAGTCAGGGACTTCGGAACACTGAAGCTTTCTTT.

The chain combines TRBV16 with TRBJ1-1; D unclear. This CDR3 comprises 13 residues. V lost 2 bases and J lost 6, with 10 bases in between. CDR1 is KGHSY, CDR2 FQNENV, per germline. CDR3 sequence: CASSQAGFAEAFF. Here the CDR3 DNA reads TGTGCCAGCAGCCAAGCGGGGTTTGCTGAAGCTTTCTTT.

This CDR3 reads CASSSGHRAVPQHF. In nucleotides, the CDR3 is TGTGCCAGCAGTTCAGGTCACAGGGCCGTGCCCCAGCATTTT. The V and J genes are TRBV28 and TRBJ1-5, with D perhaps TRBD1 (6 bases). Looked up from germline, CDR1 is MDHEN and CDR2 is SYDVKM. This CDR3 region has 14 residues. Deletions cut 4 bases from V and 9 bases from J, with 16 bases between.

There are a few counts of this clone. CDR3 nucleotides: TGTGCCAGCAGCACCCGGACAGTTCAGCCCCAGCATTTT. Its protein product is CASSTRTVQPQHF. The V call is TRBV7-8, the J call TRBJ1-5, with D tentatively TRBD1 (6 bases). Germline V gene lookup returns CDR1 SGHVS and CDR2 FQNEAQ. Trimming stripped 5 bases from V and 6 bases from J, with 11 bases between. The CDR3 is 13 amino acids.

This chain uses TRBV19 with TRBJ2-1; TRBD1 matches at 8 bases. Trimming cost V 4 bases and J 7 bases; bases outside gene matches: 12. This CDR3 spans 16 amino acids. Looked up from germline, CDR1 is LNHDA and CDR2 is SQIVND (reference sequence). CDR3 region: CASSTSRGQGRNEQFF. The CDR3 DNA follows: TGTGCCAGTAGTACCTCTAGAGGACAGGGTCGGAATGAGCAGTTCTTC.